This T cell receptor beta chain is drawn from a study of OX40 agonist ivuxolimab in advanced cancers. Across the study: Averaging about 60 years in age, with a range of 23 to 79, the cohort was 65% to 90% male.

This clone was seen only a few times. The antigen remains undetermined. Study conclusions and caveats: Researchers report that CD8+ T cells had, on average, more expanded clones than CD4+. Some patients without response likewise showed low normalized clonal expansion.

The CDR3 extends over 14 amino acids. Germline V gives CDR1 MNHNY, CDR2 SVGAGI (reference sequence). Between the trimmed V and J ends, which lost 6 bases and 3 bases, there was a span of 12 bases. Measured with immunoSEQ multiplex PCR; TCRdb has only the in-frame clones, and not every one. Of approximately 160,000 clones in the sample, roughly 94% were seen once. The TCR was taken from an adult with an advanced solid tumor such as melanoma, head and neck, liver or kidney cancer. The V call is TRBV6-6, the J call TRBJ1-5, with a possible D match to TRBD1 (5 bases). Sequencing used CD4+ or CD8+ T cells sorted from blood, obtained in a trial of the OX40 agonist ivuxolimab. CDR3 protein: CASRIGQFNQPQHF. The CDR3 nucleotides read TGTGCCAGCAGGATCGGACAATTCAATCAGCCCCAGCATTTT.